These 15 T cell receptor beta chains were sequenced from one sample in a study of T cells in tumors after PD-1 blockade (dated by TCRdb to the late 2010s). The time point label, read with the paper, signifies: before anti-PD-1 therapy. The receptor library was made with the immunoSEQ multiplex PCR assay. TCRdb's version of the immuneACCESS table is confined to in-frame rearrangements and falls short of the full clone set. An unresolved V gene accounts for under half of the shortfall where checked; the remainder is of unknown origin. The sample yields about 59,000 clones; roughly 78% were counted once. About an eighth of the sample goes to the ten largest clones. The specimen was PBMCs, collected before anti-PD-1 treatment. The receptors come from a human donor with basal cell carcinoma.

CDR3 amino acids: CASSLGVKDYGYTF. CDR3 nucleotides: TGTGCCAGCAGCTTAGGGGTAAAGGACTATGGCTACACCTTC. The V call is TRBV7-8, the J call TRBJ1-2; D remains unclear. CDR3 length: 14 residues. Germline V lookup: CDR1 SGHVS, CDR2 FQNEAQ. V was pared by 1 base and J by 3 bases, with 9 bases between.

The rearrangement uses TRBV5-1 and TRBJ2-3; the D is unclear. Trimming pared 2 bases from V and 2 bases from J, leaving 12 bases between. CDR3 length: 15 amino acids. Germline-derived CDR1 and CDR2 are SGHRS and YFSETQ. This chain's CDR3 is CASSFTELYTDTQYF. CDR3 nucleotide sequence: TGCGCCAGCAGCTTCACGGAACTATACACAGATACGCAGTATTTT.

The V gene is TRBV14, the J gene TRBJ1-6; no clear D. The V and J ends lost 6 bases and 0 bases respectively, with 6 bases between them. CDR1 and CDR2 (germline): SGHDN, FVKESK. The CDR3 sequence is 14 residues long. This chain's CDR3 is CASRASSYNSPLHF. CDR3 in DNA: TGTGCCAGCAGAGCCAGCTCCTATAATTCACCCCTCCACTTT.

V is TRBV27 and J is TRBJ2-3, with 14 bases matching TRBD2. This CDR3 has 16 residues. Trimming at V came to 5 bases and at J to 0 bases, leaving 1 base not matched to a gene. Germline loops: CDR1 MNHEY, CDR2 SMNVEV (reference sequence). The chain's CDR3 is CASSRLAGGSTDTQYF. CDR3 coding DNA: TGTGCCAGCAGTAGACTAGCGGGGGGGAGCACAGATACGCAGTATTTT.

V is TRBV7-9 and J is TRBJ2-5; D gene unclear. From germline, CDR1 is SEHNR and CDR2 FQNEAQ (reference sequence). Trimming shortened V by 4 bases and J by 5 bases, and 8 bases separated the two germline ends. There are 12 residues in the CDR3. The DNA for the CDR3 is TGTGCCAGCAGCTCCCTCATGGAGACCCAGTACTTC. It encodes CASSSLMETQYF.

CDR3 region: CASNGGHGGSEKLFF. In nucleotides, the CDR3 is TGTGCCAGCAACGGGGGGCACGGCGGAAGTGAAAAACTGTTTTTT. J is TRBJ1-4 and V is TRBV6-5; D may be TRBD1 (6 bases). V was clipped by 7 bases and J by 7 bases, with 19 bases between them. Looked up from germline, CDR1 is MNHEY and CDR2 is SVGAGI. There are 15 residues in the CDR3.

This clone was recorded only once. The chain recombines TRBV6-5 with TRBJ1-2, with D uncertain. V was pared by 8 bases and J by 0 bases, with 16 bases between. CDR1 and CDR2 from the germline V gene are MNHEY and SVGAGI. This CDR3 comprises 15 residues. CDR3 protein: CASGISQRANYGYTF. In DNA, the CDR3 is TGTGCCAGCGGGATTTCACAGAGAGCTAACTATGGCTACACCTTC.

V gene TRBV13 combines with J gene TRBJ2-7; 8 bases agree with TRBD2. Germline assignment: CDR1 PRHDT and CDR2 FYEKMQ (reference sequence). There are 14 residues in the CDR3. The trim removed 2 bases at V and 5 bases at J, leaving 5 bases unmatched. The CDR3 DNA follows: TGTGCCAGCAGCTTACGGGGGGGTGGAAACGAGCAGTACTTC. This translates into CASSLRGGGNEQYF.

V gene TRBV21-1 combines with J gene TRBJ2-3; TRBD2 is the table's D call, not checked against the DNA. TRBV21-1 is labeled a pseudogene. The CDR3 sequence is 15 residues long. CDR3 sequence reads: CATVLTRRVTDTQYF. The CDR3 coding sequence is TGTGCCACCGTTTTGACCCGACGGGTAACAGATACGCAGTATTTT.

A few counts support this clone. V gene TRBV7-6 combines with J gene TRBJ2-2; D possibly corresponds to TRBD1 (6 bases). V dropped 1 base and J dropped 2 bases, with 8 bases sitting between them. Looked up from germline, CDR1 is SGHVS and CDR2 is FNYEAQ. The CDR3 is made up of 15 amino acids. CDR3 residues: CASSLGTANTGELFF. The CDR3 coding sequence is TGTGCCAGCAGCTTAGGGACAGCCAACACCGGGGAGCTGTTTTTT.

A word on this clone: The germline gene is not matched at one end of the junction; a read error may be the cause. The chain has TRBV3-1 (or the pseudogene TRBV3-2) and TRBJ1-5; D is unresolved. The CDR3 has 13 amino acids. Looked up from germline, CDR1 is LGHDT and CDR2 is YNNKEL (reference sequence). CDR3: CASASRYNQSQHF. In nucleotides, the CDR3 is TGTGCCAGCGCCAGTAGGTATAATCAGTCCCAGCATTTT.

The chain recombines TRBV12-2 with TRBJ1-6. TRBV12-2 is listed as a pseudogene. This CDR3 is 16 amino acids long. CDR3 DNA: TGTGCAAGTCGCTCCCTTTATCGTATCGTTAATTCACCCCTCCACTTT. It encodes CASRSLYRIVNSPLHF.

CDR3 sequence reads: CASSYSPGRDSPLHF. CDR3 nucleotide sequence: TGTGCCAGCAGTTACTCACCGGGAAGGGATTCACCCCTCCACTTT. The rearrangement uses TRBV6-2 or TRBV6-3 and TRBJ1-6; the D is unclear. The CDR3 consists of 15 residues. The germline gives CDR1 MNHEY, CDR2 SVGEGT. V was clipped by 0 bases and J by 8 bases, with 11 bases between them.

The V and J genes are TRBV6-2 or TRBV6-3 and TRBJ2-1, with 7 bases matching TRBD1. The CDR3 has 18 residues. In germline, CDR1 is MNHEY, CDR2 SVGEGT. The J segment lost 0 bases and the V segment lost 1 base, leaving 9 bases of the junction unmatched. CDR3 DNA: TGTGCCAGCAGTTACTTCCAGGGACAGTTAAGCTCCTACAATGAGCAGTTCTTC. It is translated as CASSYFQGQLSSYNEQFF.

The chain uses TRBV10-3 and TRBJ2-2, with TRBD1 matching over 8 bases. V lost 0 bases, J lost 6 bases, and 12 bases stayed unmatched. In germline, CDR1 is ENHRY, CDR2 SYGVKD. CDR3 length: 18 amino acids. The CDR3 DNA reads as TGTGCCATCAGTGAGTCGAACTGGAGGACAGGGCTTCCCGGGGAGCTGTTTTTT. Translated, it gives CAISESNWRTGLPGELFF.